The rows below give T cell receptor beta chains drawn from one sample of a study of T-cell reconstitution after alpha-beta-depleted transplantation in children. TCRdb fed the PCR reads into MiXCR, producing one record per CDR3 protein. This sample yields about 980,000 distinct CDR3 sequences, of which around 30% are seen a single time; over 25% belongs to the top ten. Material: PBMCs, mostly from graft donor cells, obtained 360 days after TCRalphabeta/CD19-depleted stem cell transplant. These receptors all stem from a boy younger than two who had a stem cell transplant for SCID, so the T cells may come from the graft donor. The CDR3 runs from the conserved cysteine through the conserved F or W. Fields, in order: D gene, clone size, J gene, V gene, CDR3 DNA, CDR3 protein. A D gene is named only where the DNA matches it firmly. Where a row states a size, it is once, few, many or the class of an expanded clone; other rows omit it.

-,-,TRBJ2-4,TRBV29-1,TGCAGCGTTGAAGGAATGGCAGGGAGGAACATTCAGTACTTC,CSVEGMAGRNIQYF
TRBD1,few,TRBJ1-2,TRBV28,TGTGCCGGACAGGGCCGGGGGAATGGCTACACCTTC,CAGQGRGNGYTF
-,-,TRBJ2-2,TRBV15,TGTGCCACCAGCAACAGGAGGGGAGACACCGGGGAGCTGTTTTTT,CATSNRRGDTGELFF
TRBD1,few,TRBJ2-5,TRBV5-1,TGCGCCAGCAGCACAGGGACAGAAGAGACCCAGTACTTC,CASSTGTEETQYF
TRBD1,few,TRBJ2-6,TRBV9,TGTGCCAGCAGCCTTCGACAGGGGGGCTCTGGGGCCAACGTCCTGACTTTC,CASSLRQGGSGANVLTF
-,few,TRBJ2-2,TRBV11-2,-,CASSSPHFGKLRGGELFF
-,few,TRBJ1-1,TRBV27,TGTGCCAGCAGTTTAACCCAGGGTGGTACGGCTGAAGCTTTCTTT,CASSLTQGGTAEAFF
-,few,TRBJ2-7,TRBV4-1,TGCGCCAGCAGCCAAGGTTCGGCTAGCCGAATCTACGAGCAGTACTTC,CASSQGSASRIYEQYF
-,few,TRBJ2-7,TRBV5-1,TGCGCCAGCAGCTTGACGCACTCTATGGGCTCCTACGAGCAGTACTTC,CASSLTHSMGSYEQYF
-,-,TRBJ2-5,TRBV20-1,TGCAGTGCTAGCCCGGACGGGGGACAAGAGACCCAGTACTTC,CSASPDGGQETQYF
-,few,TRBJ1-6,TRBV12-3/TRBV12-4,TGTGCCAGCAGTTTGACATCGGATTCACCCCTCCACTTT,CASSLTSDSPLHF
-,-,TRBJ1-2,TRBV12-3/TRBV12-4,TGTGCCAGCAGTGCCCCCGGGGTCTTTTATGGCTACACCTTC,CASSAPGVFYGYTF
TRBD1,few,TRBJ2-2,TRBV5-1,TGCGCCAGCAGCTGGACAGGGGCTACCGGGGAGCTGTTTTTT,CASSWTGATGELFF
TRBD1,-,TRBJ1-5,TRBV6-1,TGTGCCAGCAGTGAAGGGACAGGGGGCGATCAGCCCCAGCATTTT,CASSEGTGGDQPQHF
TRBD2,-,TRBJ2-1,TRBV5-5,TGTGCCAGCAGCCTGACTAGCGGAAAATACAATGAGCAGTTCTTC,CASSLTSGKYNEQFF
TRBD2,-,TRBJ2-1,TRBV7-2,TGTGCCAGCAGCTCGAGCGGGACTTTATGGGATGAGCAGTTCTTC,CASSSSGTLWDEQFF
TRBD2,-,TRBJ2-3,TRBV10-2,TGCGCCACCGGACTAGATAGGCGCACAGATACGCAGTATTTT,CATGLDRRTDTQYF
-,few,TRBJ2-7,TRBV12-3/TRBV12-4,TGTGCCAGCAGCCCGTCAGGGACCCCCTACGAGCAGTACTTC,CASSPSGTPYEQYF
TRBD2,few,TRBJ2-5,TRBV10-3,TGTGCCATCAGTGTGGGTAGCGGGAAAGAGACCCAGTACTTC,CAISVGSGKETQYF
-,-,TRBJ1-1,TRBV7-9,TGTGCCAACAGCTTAGGCCATCTGGGGGGGCCGTACACTGAAGCTTTCTTT,CANSLGHLGGPYTEAFF
TRBD1,few,TRBJ1-1,TRBV4-2,TGTGCCAGCAGCCAGAGTTACAGGGGGCGGGGCATGAACACTGAAGCTTTCTTT,CASSQSYRGRGMNTEAFF
-,-,TRBJ2-1,TRBV20-1,TGCAGTGCTTCCCGGTGGGGCGTTAGCTCCTACAATGAGCAGTTCTTC,CSASRWGVSSYNEQFF
-,-,TRBJ2-3,TRBV6-5,TGTGCCAGCAGTTATGGTCGCACGCAGTATTTT,CASSYGRTQYF
TRBD2,few,TRBJ2-3,TRBV20-1,TGCAGTGCCCCGTTAAGCGGGGGGACAGATACGCAGTATTTT,CSAPLSGGTDTQYF
-,-,TRBJ2-3,TRBV2,TGTGCCAGCAGTGAAGACAAGCGCACAGATACGCAGTATTTT,CASSEDKRTDTQYF
TRBD1,-,TRBJ1-5,TRBV20-1,TGCAGTGCTAGAGTCAGGACAGGGCTTTTCCCCCAGCATTTT,CSARVRTGLFPQHF
-,few,TRBJ2-3,TRBV12-3/TRBV12-4,TGTGCCAGCAGTCTTGCCCACACAGATACGCAGTATTTT,CASSLAHTDTQYF
-,-,TRBJ2-1,TRBV11-2,TGTGCCAGCAGCCTTCCCGGGCTAGCGATGGGAAATGAGCAGTTCTTC,CASSLPGLAMGNEQFF
-,few,TRBJ2-7,TRBV6-5,TGTGCCAGCAGTTACCTCGGCGGCAGGACCTACGAGCAGTACTTC,CASSYLGGRTYEQYF
-,-,TRBJ2-3,TRBV12-3/TRBV12-4,TGTGCCAGCGCCCCTCGGTGGGACACAGATACGCAGTATTTT,CASAPRWDTDTQYF
-,few,TRBJ1-5,TRBV6-1,TGTGCCAGCATGGCCCAGGGCCGACCTAAAAGGGGTCAGCCCCAGCATTTT,CASMAQGRPKRGQPQHF
TRBD1,-,TRBJ2-3,TRBV2,TGTGCCAACACAGGGGGTCCCACAGATACGCAGTATTTT,CANTGGPTDTQYF
-,many,TRBJ2-7,TRBV3-1,TGTGCCAGCAGCCAAGATTCCGAGGTTCCTCCCTACGAGCAGTACTTC,CASSQDSEVPPYEQYF
-,-,TRBJ1-1,TRBV14,TGTGCCAGCAGCCAAGACCGGACTTTGATTGCTAATGAAGCTTTCTTT,CASSQDRTLIANEAFF
-,-,TRBJ1-6,TRBV10-3,TGTGCCATCAGTGAGTCGAAGGGAGGCTATAATTCACCCCTCCACTTT,CAISESKGGYNSPLHF
-,few,TRBJ2-2,TRBV20-1,TGCAGTGCTCCGGCCACCGGGGAGCTGTTTTTT,CSAPATGELFF
TRBD2,few,TRBJ2-3,TRBV20-1,TGCAGTGCTAGAGATGAACTAGCGGGGTTGGGATGGGATACGCAGTATTTT,CSARDELAGLGWDTQYF
-,-,TRBJ2-7,TRBV15,TGTGCCACCAGCAGAGATCGGAGAGAGCAGTACTTC,CATSRDRREQYF
-,few,TRBJ1-5,TRBV20-1,TGCAGTGCTAGTGATCGACAGTCCAGCAATCAGCCCCAGCATTTT,CSASDRQSSNQPQHF
-,-,TRBJ1-1,TRBV5-1,TGCGCCAGCAGCTTCGGGGCCAGAAACACTGAAGCTTTCTTT,CASSFGARNTEAFF
TRBD1,few,TRBJ2-7,TRBV20-1,TGCACGGGGACAGTGGACCCCTCCGAGCAGTACTTC,CTGTVDPSEQYF
TRBD1,-,TRBJ2-7,TRBV11-2,TGTGCCAGCAGCTTCCTCCGGACAGGGGGTTACGAGCAGTACTTC,CASSFLRTGGYEQYF
TRBD1,few,TRBJ1-1,TRBV20-1,TGCAGTGCCGGAAGCCAGGGGGCAGTGAACACTGAAGCTTTCTTT,CSAGSQGAVNTEAFF
TRBD2,-,TRBJ2-3,TRBV12-3/TRBV12-4,TGTGCCAGCAGTTTAGTGAGGGTAGCGGGTCGGACAGATACGCAGTATTTT,CASSLVRVAGRTDTQYF
-,few,TRBJ2-1,TRBV5-1,TGCGCCAGCAGCCCGACCGAAAGGGGCTCCTACAATGAGCAGTTCTTC,CASSPTERGSYNEQFF
-,many,TRBJ2-1,TRBV7-3,TGTGCCAGCAGCTTAAGGGCTAATGAGCAGTTCTTC,CASSLRANEQFF
TRBD1,few,TRBJ1-1,TRBV6-1,TGTGCCAGCACCACAGGGGATCGGAGGACTGAAGCTTTCTTT,CASTTGDRRTEAFF
TRBD2,many,TRBJ2-7,TRBV4-2,TGTGCCAGCAGCCAAGCCGGGACTAGCCCGTACGAGCAGTACTTC,CASSQAGTSPYEQYF